This is a list of T cell receptor beta chains from one sample in a study of blood T cells in healthy people across ages. TCRdb independently ran MiXCR on the 5' RACE reads; one entry per CDR3 protein. The sample includes 720,000 or so distinct CDR3 sequences, around two fifths seen only once; the top ten take around 30%. Sequences were obtained from blood. The receptors were sampled from a man aged 80 or over in good health. CDR3s include the opening cysteine and the closing phenylalanine or tryptophan. A D gene is named only where the DNA matches it firmly. Clone size is given for some rows only: seen once, a few or many times, or a class if the clone is expanded.

V gene,J gene,clone size,D gene,CDR3 DNA,CDR3 protein
TRBV20-1,TRBJ2-1,NA,NA,TGCAGTGCTAGAGAGGGGGGAAGGGGTTCTGAGCAGTTCTTC,CSAREGGRGSEQFF
TRBV29-1,TRBJ2-3,NA,NA,TGCAGCGTTGCATTGGGTACAGATACGCAGTATTTT,CSVALGTDTQYF
TRBV29-1,TRBJ2-7,NA,NA,TGCAGCGTTGCAGGGGGGGGAACCTACGAGCAGTACTTC,CSVAGGGTYEQYF
TRBV7-2,TRBJ2-2,NA,NA,TGTGCCAGCAGCACGCCGCGGCCGGGACGGGACGGGGAGCTGTTTTTT,CASSTPRPGRDGELFF
TRBV5-6,TRBJ1-2,NA,NA,TGTGCCAGCAGCTCCGGGAAACTATATGGCTACACCTTC,CASSSGKLYGYTF
TRBV6-2/TRBV6-3,TRBJ2-7,few,NA,TGTGCCAGCAGTTACATGGGATCCGAGCAGTACTTC,CASSYMGSEQYF
TRBV4-2,TRBJ2-1,many,TRBD2,TGTGCCAGCAGCCAAGATTGGGCGGGAGGCTCGAACAATGAGCAGTTCTTC,CASSQDWAGGSNNEQFF
TRBV3-1,TRBJ2-6,NA,TRBD1,TGTGCCAGCAGAGGGACAGGGGGCTCTGGGGCCAACGTCCTGACTTTC,CASRGTGGSGANVLTF
TRBV7-3,TRBJ2-1,few,TRBD1,TGTGCCAGCAGCTTATCCGGGACAGAATACAATGAGCAGTTCTTC,CASSLSGTEYNEQFF
TRBV7-2,TRBJ1-1,NA,TRBD1,TGTGCCAGCAGCTCCCAGGGACAGTATTACACTGAAGCTTTCTTT,CASSSQGQYYTEAFF
TRBV2,TRBJ2-2,few,NA,TGTGCCAGCAGTGTTGTACCCGGGAACACCGGGGAGCTGTTTTTT,CASSVVPGNTGELFF
TRBV7-9,TRBJ2-7,few,NA,TGTGCCAGCAGCCCAGGGCAATTCAAAGGAGACGAGCAGTACTTC,CASSPGQFKGDEQYF
TRBV6-5,TRBJ1-2,few,NA,TGTGCCAGCAGTTACAGGGCCACATTCTATGGCTACACCTTC,CASSYRATFYGYTF
TRBV6-2/TRBV6-3,TRBJ2-1,NA,TRBD2,TGTGCCAGCAGTTCCATGACTAGCGGGAGGGCCATAGGGTACAATGAGCAGTTCTTC,CASSSMTSGRAIGYNEQFF
TRBV5-1,TRBJ1-2,many,NA,TGCGCCAGCAGCTTGGAAGGAGATGGCTACACCTTC,CASSLEGDGYTF
TRBV4-3,TRBJ2-3,NA,NA,TGCGCCAGCAGCCAAGATCAAGTAACAGATACGCAGTATTTT,CASSQDQVTDTQYF
TRBV6-5,TRBJ2-7,NA,NA,TGTGCCAGCAGTTCCAACCAAGACAGATACGAGCAGTACTTC,CASSSNQDRYEQYF
TRBV30,TRBJ2-5,few,NA,TGTGCCTGGACCAAAGGGGGGGAGCAGTACTTC,CAWTKGGEQYF
TRBV5-1,TRBJ2-5,NA,NA,TGCGCCAGCAGCTGGGAACTAGGGGAGGAGACCCAGTACTTC,CASSWELGEETQYF
TRBV11-2,TRBJ2-7,few,NA,TGTGCCAGCAGCCGGGACGGTAACTACGAGCAGTACTTC,CASSRDGNYEQYF
TRBV9,TRBJ2-3,NA,TRBD2,TGTGCCAGCAGCGTCCTTAGCGGGGCCACAGATACGCAGTATTTT,CASSVLSGATDTQYF
TRBV5-1,TRBJ2-7,NA,TRBD2,TGCGCCAGCAGCAAGGCTAGCGGGAGCTACGAGCAGTACTTC,CASSKASGSYEQYF
TRBV27,TRBJ2-7,many,NA,TGTGCCAGCAGTGGACAGTCGAGCTCCTACGAGCAGTACTTC,CASSGQSSSYEQYF
TRBV20-1,TRBJ2-7,few,NA,TGCAGTGCCCAGGGCCTGGGCGGGAAGTCAGAGCAGTACTTC,CSAQGLGGKSEQYF
TRBV9,TRBJ1-6,NA,TRBD1,TGTGCCAGCAGCGCGGGACAGGGCAAGAATTCACCCCTCCACTTT,CASSAGQGKNSPLHF
TRBV18,TRBJ1-1,NA,NA,TGTGCCAGCTTCACCACCACTGAAGCTTTCTTT,CASFTTTEAFF
TRBV18,TRBJ2-1,few,NA,TGTGCCAGCTCACCTCCGGGGTCGATAAGAAACAATGAGCAGTTCTTC,CASSPPGSIRNNEQFF
TRBV5-4,TRBJ2-1,NA,NA,TGTGCCAGCAGCTTGCTAGAAGAGCAGTTCTTC,CASSLLEEQFF
TRBV3-1,TRBJ2-7,few,NA,TGTGCCAGCAGCCAAGCTGGCGACGAGCAGTACTTC,CASSQAGDEQYF
TRBV3-1,TRBJ2-1,once,TRBD2,TGTGCCAGCAGCCGTACCGGGACTAGCGGGAGGTTCGGGGATAAGCAGTTCTTC,CASSRTGTSGRFGDKQFF
TRBV20-1,TRBJ1-5,NA,NA,TGCAGTGCTAGAGTGGGCCGCGGGAATCAGCCCCAGCATTTT,CSARVGRGNQPQHF
TRBV7-2,TRBJ2-3,few,TRBD1,TGTGCCAGCAGCTTAGGAGGGGGCCAGGGTAAGCAGTATTTT,CASSLGGGQGKQYF
TRBV4-3,TRBJ2-7,NA,NA,TGCGCCAGCAGCCAACAATGGTACGAGCAGTACTTC,CASSQQWYEQYF
TRBV7-2,TRBJ2-1,NA,TRBD1,TGTGCCAGCAGCTCCGGACAGGGCAGCTCCTACAATGAGCAGTTCTTC,CASSSGQGSSYNEQFF
TRBV5-6,TRBJ2-3,few,TRBD2,TGTGCCAGTGGACTAGCGGGGGGCCTTCACGATACGCAGTATTTT,CASGLAGGLHDTQYF
TRBV25-1,TRBJ2-7,few,TRBD1,TGTGCCAGCAGTGGGACAGGCGCGGGCAGCAGCTACGAGCAGTACTTC,CASSGTGAGSSYEQYF
TRBV7-2,TRBJ1-6,NA,NA,TGTGCCAGCAGCCTAACAGGGCCAGCGCGGTCACCCCTCCACTTT,CASSLTGPARSPLHF
TRBV4-3,TRBJ2-2,few,TRBD1,TGCGCCAGCAGCCAGAGACAGGGGGCAGACGGGGAGCTGTTTTTT,CASSQRQGADGELFF
TRBV6-2/TRBV6-3,TRBJ2-3,once,TRBD2,TGTGCCAGCAGTTACCTCCTAGCGGGGGGGTTCACAGATACGCAGTATTTT,CASSYLLAGGFTDTQYF
TRBV29-1,TRBJ2-7,many,TRBD2,TGCAGCGTTGGGTCTAGCGGGAGCTCCTACGAGCAGTACTTC,CSVGSSGSSYEQYF
TRBV12-3/TRBV12-4,TRBJ2-5,NA,NA,TGTGCCAGCTCCAGGACTAAGGAGGCCCAGTACTTC,CASSRTKEAQYF
TRBV6-5,TRBJ1-1,few,NA,TGTGCCAGCAGTCCCCGGCTAGGGCGGGGGAACACTGAAGCTTTCTTT,CASSPRLGRGNTEAFF
TRBV4-3,TRBJ1-2,few,TRBD1,TGCGCCAGCAGCCAATATCCGGGACAGGCTCCCTATGGCTACACCTTC,CASSQYPGQAPYGYTF
TRBV11-2,TRBJ2-1,NA,NA,TGTGCCAGCAGCCTCAGCGGGCCAACACGGAATGAGCAGTTCTTC,CASSLSGPTRNEQFF
TRBV4-1,TRBJ2-7,NA,TRBD2,TGCGCCAGCAGCCAAGGTAGCGGGATTACCTACGAGCAGTACTTC,CASSQGSGITYEQYF
TRBV28,TRBJ2-5,NA,TRBD1,TGTGCCAGCAGTAACGACAGGGTAGGAGAGACCCAGTACTTC,CASSNDRVGETQYF
TRBV20-1,TRBJ2-7,NA,NA,TGCAGTGCCACCTCAGGGAGTGAGAACTACGAGCAGTACTTC,CSATSGSENYEQYF
TRBV3-1,TRBJ2-4,NA,NA,TGTGCCAGCAGCCAAGATTTAGGGGTCAAAGGGAATGAGCAGTACTTC,CASSQDLGVKGNEQYF
TRBV29-1,TRBJ2-7,many,TRBD1,TGCAGCGTTGTTATGTCGGACAGGAGACGGGAGCAGTACTTC,CSVVMSDRRREQYF
TRBV5-1,TRBJ1-2,once,NA,TGCGCCAGCAGCTCGGACCTATTAGCTAACTATGGCTACACCTTC,CASSSDLLANYGYTF
TRBV29-1,TRBJ2-1,few,NA,TGCAGCACTTTGCGAGCAGAAAAAGATAAGCAGTTCTTC,CSTLRAEKDKQFF
TRBV15,TRBJ2-4,few,NA,TGTGCCACCAGCAGAGATTTCGGTAAAAACATTCAGTACTTC,CATSRDFGKNIQYF
TRBV18,TRBJ2-1,NA,TRBD2,TGTGCCAGCTCACCAGGTGGACTAGCGGGGGTACCGTACAATGAGCAGTTCTTC,CASSPGGLAGVPYNEQFF
TRBV29-1,TRBJ1-4,few,NA,TGCAGCGGGCTTGCAACTAATGAAAAACTGTTTTTT,CSGLATNEKLFF
TRBV2,TRBJ2-5,NA,TRBD2,TGTGCCAGCAGTGATGGGCTAGCGGGGGTCCAAGAGACCCAGTACTTC,CASSDGLAGVQETQYF
TRBV5-1,TRBJ1-2,NA,TRBD1,TGCGCCAGCAGCTTGGAGGGTGCGACAGGGGTGCCCGGGAGCACCTTC,CASSLEGATGVPGSTF
TRBV4-3,TRBJ2-3,many,TRBD2,TGCGCCAGCAGCCAAGATATTGCTAGCGGGGGGGACTTGTATACGCAGTATTTT,CASSQDIASGGDLYTQYF